This T cell receptor beta chain appears in the sequencing data of a study of T-cell memory formation after mild COVID-19. General study results and limits: Clones that got smaller from day 15 to 85 had even CD4/CD8, while clones growing later tipped toward CD4+. Pre-infection memory carried some responding clones, suggesting that cross-reactive memory joined.

TCRdb used MiXCR to reprocess the 5' RACE reads, holding one entry per CDR3 protein. The profile shows about 430,000 distinct CDR3 sequences, approximately 24% of them singletons. The germline V gene has CDR1 LGHNA and CDR2 YNFKEQ. With 4 bases clipped from V and 4 bases from J, the junction kept 5 bases outside the gene matches. The CDR3 runs to 14 residues. In this sample, this clonotype turned up a few times. Its antigen is unknown. The sample taken for sequencing was PBMCs or a T cell subset sorted from them (not recorded which). The clonotype originates from an adult woman who had mild COVID-19 (a few samples of this study predate the infection). Cell type and time point are not known. The chain joins TRBV4-2 to TRBJ2-7; 9 bases fit TRBD2. The CDR3 DNA is TGTGCCAGCAGCCCTAGCGGGGAGGGTTACGAGCAGTACTTC. It translates to CASSPSGEGYEQYF.